This TCR beta chain came from a study of Graves' ophthalmopathy and Graves' hyperthyroidism. Study results and caveats: Blood repertoires reportedly contained most expanded thyroid clonotypes above 0.001 frequency.

Moderate-to-severe activity, CAS ≥3, NOSPECS ≥4 and duration under 3 months were recorded for donors with ophthalmopathy. The V end was cut by 2 bases, the J end by 5 bases, with 15 bases between. This CDR3 is built from 15 residues. Germline V gives CDR1 MNHEY, CDR2 SVGAGI. Beta-chain TCR CDR3 regions were amplified from RNA transcripts. HTBI primers served in a first-round RT-PCR, which a second-round multiplex PCR followed. From the multiplex PCR reads, TCRdb called clonotypes with MiXCR, one entry per CDR3 protein. This table holds 200,000 to 250,000 distinct CDR3 sequences, under 30% found once. Worth noting for this clonotype: The target antigen is unknown.

The receptor's source is a man aged 45-65 years with Graves' ophthalmopathy. The source material was peripheral blood. The chain links TRBV6-5 to TRBJ2-5; unclear D gene. The CDR3 protein is CASSYGMVTPETQYF. CDR3 in DNA: TGTGCCAGCAGTTACGGTATGGTTACTCCGGAGACCCAGTACTTC.